The 26 T cell receptor beta chains listed next were all sequenced from one sample in a study of T cell responses to AZD1222 COVID-19 vaccine. The data were produced by immunoSEQ multiplex PCR, yet TCRdb's version contains in-frame clones alone and is incomplete. The sample has 95,000 to 120,000 clones; around nine tenths are singletons. Here the sequenced sample was peripheral blood, taken on day 0 of MenACWY control vaccination. The receptors here all came from an adult in good health.

The CDR3, as DNA: TGCGCCAGCAGCTTGGATCAGGGAAGGCCCCAGCATTTT. It translates to CASSLDQGRPQHF. The chain combines TRBV5-1 with TRBJ1-5; D may be TRBD1 (5 bases). Germline loops: CDR1 SGHRS, CDR2 YFSETQ. CDR3 length: 13 residues. V was shortened by 0 bases and J by 9 bases, with 10 bases between the two germline ends.

The chain combines TRBV5-1 with TRBJ2-3, with 8 positions matching TRBD1. The CDR3 covers 15 residues. Germline-derived CDR1 and CDR2 are SGHRS and YFSETQ. V trimming: 2 bases; J trimming: 5 bases; junction bases outside the gene matches: 7. The CDR3 loop is CASSLGQGVGDTQYF. As DNA, the CDR3 is TGCGCCAGCAGCTTAGGACAGGGAGTGGGAGATACGCAGTATTTT.

The V gene is TRBV6-5, the J gene TRBJ1-2; 8 nucleotides line up with TRBD1. The CDR3 has 14 amino acids. Trimming at V came to 0 bases and at J to 11 bases, leaving 8 bases not matched to a gene. Per germline, CDR1 MNHEY and CDR2 SVGAGI. CDR3 nucleotides: TGTGCCAGCAGTTACTCCCCCATCAGGGGGCCATACACCTTC. This encodes CASSYSPIRGPYTF.

This clone was detected a few times. The genes are TRBV6-5 and TRBJ2-6; TRBD2 matches at 7 bases. CDR1 is MNHEY, CDR2 SVGAGI, per germline. This CDR3 is 16 amino acids long. With V trimmed by 0 bases and J by 1 base, 0 bases remained unmatched. The CDR3 DNA sequence: TGTGCCAGCAGTTACTCCGGGGGGTCTGGGGCCAACGTCCTGACTTTC. Its protein product is CASSYSGGSGANVLTF.

The J gene is TRBJ2-7, the V gene TRBV21-1; the table's D gene call, TRBD1, was not cross checked with the DNA. TRBV21-1 constitutes a pseudogene. The CDR3 has 14 amino acids. The CDR3 DNA follows: TGTGCCAGCAACCCACAGGGGGCGAACGACGAGCAGTACTTC. Its translation: CASNPQGANDEQYF.

This sequence joins TRBV11-2 and TRBJ1-2; D ambiguous. From germline, CDR1 is SGHAT and CDR2 FQNNGV. Deletions cut 1 base from V and 3 bases from J, with 9 bases between. This CDR3 comprises 14 residues. The CDR3 sequence: CASSLAEPDYGYTF. In DNA form, the CDR3 reads TGTGCCAGCAGCTTAGCGGAACCGGACTATGGCTACACCTTC.

The count of this clone is one. The rearrangement links TRBV5-1 to TRBJ2-1, with TRBD1 identical over 8 bases. The CDR3 covers 15 residues. The germline V gene encodes CDR1 SGHRS and CDR2 YFSETQ. The J segment lost 2 bases and the V segment lost 3 bases, leaving 4 bases of the junction unmatched. CDR3 region: CASSSDRGAYNEQFF. In DNA form, the CDR3 reads TGCGCCAGCAGCTCCGACAGGGGAGCCTACAATGAGCAGTTCTTC.

This clone was detected once. The V call is TRBV6-6, the J call TRBJ1-2, with a weak D call TRBD1 (6 bases). CDR3 length equals 14 residues. Per the germline V gene, CDR1 is MNHNY and CDR2 is SVGAGI (reference sequence). Trimming pared 5 bases from V and 2 bases from J, leaving 12 bases between. The CDR3 coding sequence is TGTGCCAGCAGTATGGACAGCCTCAACTATGGCTACACCTTC. Translating gives CASSMDSLNYGYTF.

This clone was seen a single time. The chain has TRBV30 and TRBJ1-3; D is unclear. The CDR3 loop spans 12 amino acids. Trimming removed 4 bases from V and 4 bases from J, with 8 bases in between. Germline V CDR1 and CDR2: GTSNPN, SVGIG (reference sequence). Here the CDR3 DNA reads TGTGCCTGGACATCCTCGGGAAACACCATATATTTT. Amino acid sequence: CAWTSSGNTIYF.

V and J are TRBV7-2 and TRBJ2-7, with D perhaps matching TRBD1 (6 bases). The germline V gene encodes CDR1 SGHTA and CDR2 FQGNSA. Trimming removed 4 bases from V and 1 base from J, with 20 bases in between. This CDR3 has 17 residues. The CDR3 loop is CASSSPLRQGRSYEQYF. Written as DNA, the CDR3 is TGTGCCAGCAGCTCCCCCCTTAGGCAGGGGAGATCCTACGAGCAGTACTTC.

The V call is TRBV28, the J call TRBJ1-6; D may be TRBD1 (6 bases). This CDR3 has 18 amino acids. Trimming left V 3 bases short and J 4 bases short, with 19 bases between. Germline loops: CDR1 MDHEN, CDR2 SYDVKM. The CDR3 reads CASSLPPPDSFYNSPLHF. The CDR3 coding sequence is TGTGCCAGCAGTTTGCCCCCCCCGGACAGCTTTTATAATTCACCCCTCCACTTT.

The rearrangement links TRBV12-3 or TRBV12-4 to TRBJ2-3, with no clear D. The CDR3 loop spans 12 amino acids. V gave up 2 bases and J gave up 4 bases, with 4 bases separating them. The CDR3 is CASSLRADTQYF. The CDR3 DNA is TGTGCCAGCAGTTTACGCGCAGATACGCAGTATTTT.

V is TRBV18 and J is TRBJ1-1; TRBD1 agrees at 8 bases. The CDR3 is 15 amino acids. CDR1 is KGHSH and CDR2 is LQKENI in the germline V gene. Trimming took 2 bases from V and 4 from J; bases not matched to a gene: 6. The DNA of the CDR3 is TGTGCCAGCTCACCAGGGACAGGACCCCCCACTGAAGCTTTCTTT. This gives the protein CASSPGTGPPTEAFF. Supplemented by reference TRBV18 and TRBJ1-1, the full variable domain reads NAGVMQNPRHLVRRRGQEARLRCSPMKGHSHVYWYRQLPEEGLKFMVYLQKENIIDESGMPKERFSAEFPKEGPSILRIQQVVRGDSAAYFCASSPGTGPPTEAFFGQGTRLTVV.

The V and J genes are TRBV28 and TRBJ2-3; D is possibly TRBD1 or TRBD2 (6 bases each). The germline V gene encodes CDR1 MDHEN and CDR2 SYDVKM. Trimming removed 7 bases from V and 1 base from J, with 12 bases in between. This CDR3 comprises 14 residues. The CDR3 DNA is TGTGCCAGCACCCCGGGGGCGGGCACAGATACGCAGTATTTT. Amino acids: CASTPGAGTDTQYF.

The chain uses TRBV12-2 and TRBJ2-7; TRBD1 was called by the table and not checked on the DNA. TRBV12-2 is recorded as a pseudogene. CDR3 size: 15 residues. The CDR3 is CASRQGIPCFHEQYF. The DNA for the CDR3 is TGTGCAAGTCGCCAGGGAATTCCGTGCTTCCACGAGCAGTACTTC.

The rearrangement links TRBV5-1 to TRBJ1-1; 7 bases are shared with TRBD1. This CDR3 has 15 amino acids. V lost 3 bases, J lost 6 bases, and 11 bases stayed unmatched. Germline assignment: CDR1 SGHRS and CDR2 YFSETQ. The CDR3 spells CASSSLTGRSSEAFF. CDR3 in DNA: TGCGCCAGCAGCTCTCTGACAGGGCGTAGTTCTGAAGCTTTCTTT.

The V and J genes are TRBV2 and TRBJ2-5; D is perhaps TRBD2 (6 bases). The CDR3 consists of 13 residues. V lost 3 bases to trimming and J lost 4 bases, with 9 bases between them. Germline V gene sequence: CDR1 SNHLY, CDR2 FYNNEI. In DNA, the CDR3 is TGTGCCAGCAGTGACGGGGGAGCAGAGACCCAGTACTTC. Translated: CASSDGGAETQYF.

The rearrangement links TRBV14 to TRBJ1-2; D not resolved. This CDR3 spans 13 amino acids. CDR1 SGHDN and CDR2 FVKESK come from the germline V gene. V shed 0 bases and J shed 6 bases, with 8 bases lying between them. The CDR3 loop reads CASSQDWWDGYTF. The CDR3 nucleotides are TGTGCCAGCAGCCAAGATTGGTGGGATGGCTACACCTTC.

Here the CDR3 reads CASSPTPDTEAFF. CDR3 nucleotide sequence: TGTGCCAGCAGCCCAACCCCGGACACTGAAGCTTTCTTT. V gene TRBV7-3 combines with J gene TRBJ1-1, with D uncertain. Trimming shortened V by 5 bases and J by 3 bases, and 10 bases separated the two germline ends. The CDR3 sequence is 13 residues long. Germline lookup yields CDR1 SGHTA and CDR2 FQGTGA.

This clone was counted a single time. DNA for the CDR3: TGTGCCAGTAGTGACCCGCAGGAGAACACTGAAGCTTTCTTT. As protein: CASSDPQENTEAFF. The V gene is TRBV19, the J gene TRBJ1-1; D remains ambiguous. V was cut by 5 bases and J by 1 base, with 11 bases left in between. There are 14 residues in the CDR3. CDR1 and CDR2 from the germline V gene are LNHDA and SQIVND (reference sequence).

The gene calls are TRBV6-2 or TRBV6-3 and TRBJ2-7, with a tentative D call TRBD2 (6 bases). CDR1 is MNHEY, CDR2 SVGEGT, per germline. The CDR3 contains 17 residues. Trimming stripped 0 bases from V and 4 bases from J, with 19 bases between. The CDR3 is CASSYSRDGGIAYEQYF. CDR3 DNA: TGTGCCAGCAGTTACTCGAGGGATGGAGGGATCGCATACGAGCAGTACTTC.

The chain recombines TRBV29-1 with TRBJ2-1; 14 bases are shared with TRBD2. Germline values: CDR1 SQVTM, CDR2 ANQGSEA. The CDR3 runs to 14 residues. V was pared by 7 bases and J by 10 bases, with 9 bases of the junction left unmatched. The CDR3: CSGAGTSGGEEQFF. The DNA of the CDR3 is TGCAGCGGTGCCGGGACTAGCGGGGGAGAGGAGCAGTTCTTC.

The chain has TRBV5-1 and TRBJ2-3; TRBD1 is a possible D gene (6 bases). Germline V gives CDR1 SGHRS, CDR2 YFSETQ. V was trimmed by 1 base and J by 1 base, leaving 10 bases between them. The CDR3 is 15 residues long. CDR3 protein: CASSLNGGGTDTQYF. The CDR3 coding sequence is TGCGCCAGCAGCTTGAATGGGGGCGGCACAGATACGCAGTATTTT.

This clone was counted a single time. V usage is TRBV18 and J usage is TRBJ1-5; maybe TRBD1 (5 bases). Germline V gives CDR1 KGHSH, CDR2 LQKENI. V was trimmed by 3 bases and J by 0 bases, leaving 9 bases between them. The length of the CDR3 is 15 residues. This CDR3 is CASSPGGHSNQPQHF. DNA for the CDR3: TGTGCCAGCTCACCGGGCGGACATAGCAATCAGCCCCAGCATTTT.

This sequence joins TRBV6-5 and TRBJ1-4; maybe TRBD1 (5 bases). The CDR3 spans 15 residues. V was trimmed by 2 bases and J by 6 bases, leaving 13 bases between them. Germline CDR1 and CDR2: MNHEY and SVGAGI. CDR3 DNA sequence: TGTGCCAGCAGTTACGGGGGTAATAGGGATGAAAAACTGTTTTTT. It yields the protein CASSYGGNRDEKLFF.

The genes are TRBV10-3 and TRBJ2-2; a possible D gene is TRBD1 (5 bases). The germline CDR1 and CDR2 sequences are ENHRY and SYGVKD. The length of the CDR3 is 14 residues. V was shortened by 7 bases and J by 2 bases, with 11 bases between the two germline ends. The CDR3 DNA reads TGTGCCATCAATGCAGGGCCCAACACCGGGGAGCTGTTTTTT. Protein product: CAINAGPNTGELFF.